This T cell receptor beta chain was obtained from a study of T cell responses to AZD1222 COVID-19 vaccine. This table comes from immunoSEQ multiplex PCR, and its TCRdb copy is limited to in-frame clones, with some not included. Found here are under 150,000 clones, 85% to 95% of them singletons; the top ten hold around 5.4%. Study-level findings and limits: Spike regions recognized by vaccine-associated CD4 TCRs spanned the protein, led by 160-218 and 743-854. Repertoires were sampled only after the peak T cell response. There were mostly white British donors and more females than males, and clonal diversity was possibly underestimated.

Details on this clone: Antigen unknown.

The CDR3 runs to 15 residues. J lost 1 base, V lost 3 bases, and 0 bases had no gene match. Germline V gives CDR1 KGHSH, CDR2 LQKENI. The J gene is TRBJ1-5, the V gene TRBV18; 10 bases fit TRBD1. The TCR comes from an adult in good health. Sequenced here: peripheral blood, sampled on day 0 of AZD1222 vaccination. As DNA, the CDR3 is TGTGCCAGCTCACCGGACAGGGGGAGCAATCAGCCCCAGCATTTT. Residues: CASSPDRGSNQPQHF. Variable domain in full (rest from reference TRBV18 and TRBJ1-5): NAGVMQNPRHLVRRRGQEARLRCSPMKGHSHVYWYRQLPEEGLKFMVYLQKENIIDESGMPKERFSAEFPKEGPSILRIQQVVRGDSAAYFCASSPDRGSNQPQHFGDGTRLSIL.